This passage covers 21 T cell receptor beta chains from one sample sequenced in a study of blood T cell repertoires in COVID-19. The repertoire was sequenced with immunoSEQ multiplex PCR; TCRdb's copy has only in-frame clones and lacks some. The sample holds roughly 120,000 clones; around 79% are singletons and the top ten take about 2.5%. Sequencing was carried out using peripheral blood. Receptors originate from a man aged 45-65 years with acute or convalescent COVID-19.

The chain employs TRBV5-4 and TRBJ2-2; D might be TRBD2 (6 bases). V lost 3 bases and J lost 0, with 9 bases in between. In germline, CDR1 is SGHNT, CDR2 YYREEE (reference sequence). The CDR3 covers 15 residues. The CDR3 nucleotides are TGTGCCAGCAGCTCCGGGACTCCGAACACCGGGGAGCTGTTTTTT. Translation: CASSSGTPNTGELFF.

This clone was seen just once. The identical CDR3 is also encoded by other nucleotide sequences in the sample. The CDR3 loop reads CASSLVRGQEKLFF. CDR3 DNA: TGTGCCAGCAGTTTAGTTAGGGGACAAGAAAAACTGTTTTTT. This chain links TRBV28 with TRBJ1-4; D is perhaps TRBD1 (6 bases). Looked up from germline, CDR1 is MDHEN and CDR2 is SYDVKM. The CDR3 is 14 residues long. Trimming removed 2 bases at V and 8 bases at J, with 12 bases between.

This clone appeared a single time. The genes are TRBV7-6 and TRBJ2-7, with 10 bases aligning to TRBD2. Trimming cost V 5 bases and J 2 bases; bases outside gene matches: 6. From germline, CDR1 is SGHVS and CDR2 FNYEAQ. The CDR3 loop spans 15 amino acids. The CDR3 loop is CASSDGGTSAYEQYF. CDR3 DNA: TGTGCCAGCAGCGACGGTGGGACTAGCGCCTACGAGCAGTACTTC.

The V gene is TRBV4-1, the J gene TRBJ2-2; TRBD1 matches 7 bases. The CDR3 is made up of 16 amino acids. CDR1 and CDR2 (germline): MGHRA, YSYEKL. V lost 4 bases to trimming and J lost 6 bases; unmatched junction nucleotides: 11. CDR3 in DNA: TGCGCCAGCAGCCCGCCGGGTTCAGGGGGATCCGGGGAGCTGTTTTTT. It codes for CASSPPGSGGSGELFF.

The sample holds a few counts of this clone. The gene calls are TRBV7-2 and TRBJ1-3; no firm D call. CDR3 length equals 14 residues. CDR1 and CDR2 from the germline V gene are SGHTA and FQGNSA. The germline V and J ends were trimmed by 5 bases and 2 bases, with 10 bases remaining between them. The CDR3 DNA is TGTGCCAGCAGCCAACAGAGAACTGGAAACACCATATATTTT. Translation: CASSQQRTGNTIYF.

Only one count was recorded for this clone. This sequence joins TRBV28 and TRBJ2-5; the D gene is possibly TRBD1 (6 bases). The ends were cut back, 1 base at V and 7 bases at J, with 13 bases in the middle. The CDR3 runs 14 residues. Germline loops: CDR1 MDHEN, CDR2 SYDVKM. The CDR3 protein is CASSLSDSLTTQYF. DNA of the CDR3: TGTGCCAGCAGTTTATCGGACAGTTTGACGACCCAGTACTTC. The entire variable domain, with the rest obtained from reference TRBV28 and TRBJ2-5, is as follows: DVKVTQSSRYLVKRTGEKVFLECVQDMDHENMFWYRQDPGLGLRLIYFSYDVKMKEKGDIPEGYSVSREKKERFSLILESASTNQTSMYLCASSLSDSLTTQYFGPGTRLLVL.

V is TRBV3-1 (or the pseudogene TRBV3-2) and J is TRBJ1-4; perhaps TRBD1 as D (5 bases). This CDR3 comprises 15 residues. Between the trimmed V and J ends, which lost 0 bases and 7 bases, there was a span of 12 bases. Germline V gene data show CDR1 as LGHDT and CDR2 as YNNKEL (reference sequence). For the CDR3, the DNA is TGTGCCAGCAGCCAAGATCAGGGAGGGATTGAAAAACTGTTTTTT. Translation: CASSQDQGGIEKLFF.

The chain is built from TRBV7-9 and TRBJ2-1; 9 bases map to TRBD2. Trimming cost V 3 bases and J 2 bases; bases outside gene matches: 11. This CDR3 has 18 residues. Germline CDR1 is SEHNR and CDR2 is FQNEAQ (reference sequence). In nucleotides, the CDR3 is TGTGCCAGCAGCTTCCTCCCCGGGACTAGCAACCCCTACAATGAGCAGTTCTTC. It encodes CASSFLPGTSNPYNEQFF. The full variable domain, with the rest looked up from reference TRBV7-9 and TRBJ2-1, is DTGVSQNPRHKITKRGQNVTFRCDPISEHNRLYWYRQTLGQGPEFLTYFQNEAQLEKSRLLSDRFSAERPKGSFSTLEIQRTEQGDSAMYLCASSFLPGTSNPYNEQFFGPGTRLTVL.

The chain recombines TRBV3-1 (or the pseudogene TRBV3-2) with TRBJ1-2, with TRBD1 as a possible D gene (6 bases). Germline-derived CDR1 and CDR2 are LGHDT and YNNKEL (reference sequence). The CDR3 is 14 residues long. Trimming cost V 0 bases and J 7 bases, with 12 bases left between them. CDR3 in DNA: TGTGCCAGCAGCCAAGATAGAGGGGGTCGTGGCTACACCTTC. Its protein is CASSQDRGGRGYTF.

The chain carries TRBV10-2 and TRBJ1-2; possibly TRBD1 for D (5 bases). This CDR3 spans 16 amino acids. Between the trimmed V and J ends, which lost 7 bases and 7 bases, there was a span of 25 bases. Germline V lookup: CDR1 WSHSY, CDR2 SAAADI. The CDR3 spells CASTEGPTFSGGGYTF. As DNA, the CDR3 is TGCGCCAGCACCGAAGGGCCAACTTTTTCCGGGGGTGGCTACACCTTC.

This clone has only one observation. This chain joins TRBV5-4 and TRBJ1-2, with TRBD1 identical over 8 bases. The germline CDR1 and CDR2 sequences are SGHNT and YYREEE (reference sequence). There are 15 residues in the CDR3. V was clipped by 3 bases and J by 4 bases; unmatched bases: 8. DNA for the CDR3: TGTGCCAGCAGCTCGGACAGGGCAAGTCTCTATGGCTACACCTTC. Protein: CASSSDRASLYGYTF.

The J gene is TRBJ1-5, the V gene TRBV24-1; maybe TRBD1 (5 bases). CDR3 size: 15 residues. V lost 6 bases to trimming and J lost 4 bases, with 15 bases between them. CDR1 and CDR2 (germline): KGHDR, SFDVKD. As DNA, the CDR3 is TGTGCCACCAGTCTAGGTGGGGGAGGAAATCAGCCCCAGCATTTT. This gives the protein CATSLGGGGNQPQHF.

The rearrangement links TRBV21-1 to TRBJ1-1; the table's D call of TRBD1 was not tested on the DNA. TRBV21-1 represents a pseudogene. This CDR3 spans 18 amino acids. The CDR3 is CASSKPSRGALRDTEAFF. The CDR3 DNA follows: TGTGCCAGCAGCAAACCCTCCAGGGGGGCCCTGAGGGACACTGAAGCTTTCTTT.

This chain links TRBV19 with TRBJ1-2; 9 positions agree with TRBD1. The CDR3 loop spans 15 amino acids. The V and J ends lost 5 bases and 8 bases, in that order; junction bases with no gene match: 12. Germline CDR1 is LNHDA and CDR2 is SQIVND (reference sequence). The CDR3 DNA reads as TGTGCCAGTAGTTCTTCCGGGACAGGGTCTTCAGGCTACACCTTC. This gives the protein CASSSSGTGSSGYTF.

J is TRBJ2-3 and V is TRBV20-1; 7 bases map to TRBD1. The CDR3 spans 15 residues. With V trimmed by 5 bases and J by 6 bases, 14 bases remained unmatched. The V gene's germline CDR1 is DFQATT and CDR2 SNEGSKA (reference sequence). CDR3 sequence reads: CSARERKGTADTQYF. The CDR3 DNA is TGCAGTGCTCGTGAGAGAAAAGGGACAGCCGATACGCAGTATTTT.

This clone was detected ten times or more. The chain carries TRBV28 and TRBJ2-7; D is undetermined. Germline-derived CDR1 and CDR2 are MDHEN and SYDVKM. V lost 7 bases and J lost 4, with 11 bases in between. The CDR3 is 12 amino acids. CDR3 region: CASTNYAYEQYF. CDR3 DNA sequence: TGTGCCAGCACCAACTACGCTTACGAGCAGTACTTC.

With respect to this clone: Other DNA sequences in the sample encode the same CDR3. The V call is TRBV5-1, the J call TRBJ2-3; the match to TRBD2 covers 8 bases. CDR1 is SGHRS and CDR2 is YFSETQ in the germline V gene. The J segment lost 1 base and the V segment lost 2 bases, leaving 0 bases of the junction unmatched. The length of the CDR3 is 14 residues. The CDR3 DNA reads TGCGCCAGCAGCTTTAGCGGGGGCACAGATACGCAGTATTTT. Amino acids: CASSFSGGTDTQYF.

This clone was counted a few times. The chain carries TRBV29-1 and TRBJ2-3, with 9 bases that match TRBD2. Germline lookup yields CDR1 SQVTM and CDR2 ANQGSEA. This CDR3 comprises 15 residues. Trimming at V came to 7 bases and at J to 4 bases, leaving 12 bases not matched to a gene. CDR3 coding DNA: TGCAGCGCCGATAGCGGGAGTGGGTTTGCAGATACGCAGTATTTT. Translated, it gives CSADSGSGFADTQYF.

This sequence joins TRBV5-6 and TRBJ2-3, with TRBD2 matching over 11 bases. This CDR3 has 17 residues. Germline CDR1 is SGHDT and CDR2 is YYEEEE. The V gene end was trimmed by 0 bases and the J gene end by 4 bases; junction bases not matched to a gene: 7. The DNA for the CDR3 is TGTGCCAGCAGCTTGGAGTGGGCTAGCGGGAGGTCAGATACGCAGTATTTT. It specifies CASSLEWASGRSDTQYF.

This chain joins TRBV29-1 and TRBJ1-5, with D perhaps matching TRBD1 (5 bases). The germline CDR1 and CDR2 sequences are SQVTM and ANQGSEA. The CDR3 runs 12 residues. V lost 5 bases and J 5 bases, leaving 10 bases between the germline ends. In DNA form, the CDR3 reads TGCAGCGTTTCAGGGTGGGATCAGCCCCAGCATTTT. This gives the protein CSVSGWDQPQHF.

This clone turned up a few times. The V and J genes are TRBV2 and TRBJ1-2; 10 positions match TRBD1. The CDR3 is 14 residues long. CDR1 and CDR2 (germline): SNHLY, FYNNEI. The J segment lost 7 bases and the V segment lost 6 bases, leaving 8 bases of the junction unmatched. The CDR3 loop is CASSPRQGAIGYTF. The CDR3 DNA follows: TGTGCCAGCAGCCCTCGACAGGGGGCGATTGGCTACACCTTC.